Given below is one T cell receptor beta chain in context. Measured with immunoSEQ multiplex PCR; TCRdb has only the in-frame clones, and not every one. This table holds around 68,000 clones, over 80% found once. Germline V gives CDR1 GTSNPN, CDR2 SVGIG (reference sequence). This CDR3 has 13 residues. Trimming stripped 3 bases from V and 5 bases from J, with 13 bases between. The data are from a study of control samples from healthy donors and cancer patients. The V gene is TRBV30, the J gene TRBJ1-2, with D uncertain. This clonotype was obtained from a man in his 60s in good health. The sequenced sample consisted of blood. CDR3 sequence: CAWRGRGGYGYTF. DNA for the CDR3: TGTGCCTGGAGGGGCCGGGGAGGGTATGGCTACACCTTC.